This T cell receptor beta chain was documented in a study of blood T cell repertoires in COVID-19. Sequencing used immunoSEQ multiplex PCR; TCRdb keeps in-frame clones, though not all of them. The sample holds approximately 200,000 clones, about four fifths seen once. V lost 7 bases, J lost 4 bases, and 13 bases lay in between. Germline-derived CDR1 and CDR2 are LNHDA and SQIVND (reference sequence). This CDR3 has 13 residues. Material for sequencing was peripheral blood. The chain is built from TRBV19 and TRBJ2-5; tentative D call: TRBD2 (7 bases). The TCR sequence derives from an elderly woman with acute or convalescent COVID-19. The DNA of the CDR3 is TGTGCCAGTAAGGGGCGGGGGCTAGAGACCCAGTACTTC. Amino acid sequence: CASKGRGLETQYF.